The sequence of this T cell receptor (beta chain) was determined in a study of blood T cell repertoires in COVID-19. Study-wide context: Collection of acute and convalescent COVID-19 samples took place in the United States, Italy and Spain.

Generated by immunoSEQ multiplex PCR, the TCRdb table keeps only in-frame clones and is missing some. The sample records around 300,000 clones, almost 90% being singletons. This CDR3 is 12 amino acids long. Germline V CDR1 and CDR2: MNHNY, SVGAGI (reference sequence). The V gene lost 6 bases and the J gene lost 2 bases, with 7 bases spanning the gap. Seattle's enrolled individuals joined amid active infection and were then monitored longitudinally. This TCR was recovered from a middle-aged woman with COVID-19, enrolled during active disease. Sample: peripheral blood. This chain connects TRBV6-6 to TRBJ1-2, with D unresolved. The CDR3 nucleotides are TGTGCCAGCAGGCCCGGGAACTATGGCTACACCTTC. Translated, it gives CASRPGNYGYTF.